These 32 T cell receptor beta chains share one sample of origin, sequenced in a study of shared clonotypes between healthy human individuals. The data were produced by immunoSEQ multiplex PCR, yet TCRdb's version contains in-frame clones alone and is incomplete. The profile shows roughly 490,000 clones, over 65% of them singletons. The sample comprised PBMCs. The origin of the receptors is a woman between 35 and 50 years old in good health. Some clones in this sample may be carry-over from other donors' samples.

The chain combines TRBV28 with TRBJ2-7; TRBD2 matches 8 bases. Germline assignment: CDR1 MDHEN and CDR2 SYDVKM. The junction had 5 bases not matched to a gene; V was cut back by 2 bases and J by 2 bases. The length of the CDR3 is 15 residues. CDR3 DNA: TGTGCCAGCAGTTTACGGAGCGGGGGAACCTACGAGCAGTACTTC. Its translation: CASSLRSGGTYEQYF.

V and J are TRBV5-1 and TRBJ2-1, with no clear D. V lost 0 bases and J lost 0, with 7 bases in between. The germline V gene has CDR1 SGHRS and CDR2 YFSETQ. The CDR3 extends over 15 amino acids. CDR3 DNA: TGCGCCAGCAGCTTGGAACTAAGCTCCTACAATGAGCAGTTCTTC. It is translated as CASSLELSSYNEQFF.

V usage is TRBV28 and J usage is TRBJ2-7, with 7 nucleotides matching TRBD2. The germline V gene encodes CDR1 MDHEN and CDR2 SYDVKM. The CDR3 extends over 15 amino acids. Germline trimming cut 6 bases from V and 0 bases from J; bases unmatched to any gene: 8. CDR3 sequence (DNA): TGTGCCAGCAGCCTAACTAGCGACAGCTCCTACGAGCAGTACTTC. It is translated as CASSLTSDSSYEQYF. Full variable domain (missing parts from reference TRBV28 and TRBJ2-7): DVKVTQSSRYLVKRTGEKVFLECVQDMDHENMFWYRQDPGLGLRLIYFSYDVKMKEKGDIPEGYSVSREKKERFSLILESASTNQTSMYLCASSLTSDSSYEQYFGPGTRLTVT.

The chain carries TRBV9 and TRBJ2-3, with TRBD1 identical over 8 bases. CDR3 length equals 16 residues. The V and J ends lost 0 bases and 3 bases, in that order; junction bases with no gene match: 6. Germline CDR1 SGDLS, CDR2 YYNGEE. CDR3 sequence reads: CASSVGPRGRTDTQYF. For the CDR3, the DNA is TGTGCCAGCAGCGTAGGTCCCAGGGGGCGGACAGATACGCAGTATTTT.

The genes are TRBV7-2 and TRBJ1-2; D uncertain. The germline gives CDR1 SGHTA, CDR2 FQGNSA. The V end was cut by 5 bases, the J end by 8 bases, with 9 bases between. The CDR3 contains 11 residues. CDR3 residues: CASSKNWGYTF. As DNA, the CDR3 is TGTGCCAGCAGCAAAAACTGGGGCTACACCTTC.

This CDR3 is CASSFRGRYTGELFF. CDR3 sequence (DNA): TGTGCCAGCAGTTTCCGGGGTCGCTACACCGGGGAGCTGTTTTTT. The V call is TRBV28, the J call TRBJ2-2; weak D call: TRBD2 (5 bases). CDR3 length equals 15 residues. V was trimmed by 3 bases and J by 3 bases, leaving 11 bases between them. The germline V gene encodes CDR1 MDHEN and CDR2 SYDVKM.

The CDR3 loop is CASSTRQGDVDTQYF. Here the CDR3 DNA reads TGTGCCAGTAGTACCCGACAGGGGGATGTAGATACGCAGTATTTT. The chain uses TRBV19 and TRBJ2-3; the match to TRBD1 covers 9 bases. The CDR3 consists of 15 residues. CDR1 is LNHDA, CDR2 SQIVND, per germline (reference sequence). Unmatched junction bases numbered 7, after V lost 4 bases and J lost 5 bases.

This clone was picked up a small number of times. At the DNA level, this CDR3 is encoded by other sequences in the same sample as well. The gene calls are TRBV7-2 and TRBJ2-3; D is perhaps TRBD2 (5 bases). V lost 4 bases and J lost 4, with 6 bases in between. Looked up from germline, CDR1 is SGHTA and CDR2 is FQGNSA. CDR3 length: 12 residues. The CDR3 is CASSYSADTQYF. As DNA, the CDR3 is TGTGCCAGCAGCTATAGCGCAGATACGCAGTATTTT.

This clone was seen once. V gene TRBV11-2 combines with J gene TRBJ2-1; a weak D match, TRBD2 (5 bases). The ends were cut back, 7 bases at V and 0 bases at J, with 16 bases in the middle. From germline, CDR1 is SGHAT and CDR2 FQNNGV. CDR3 length equals 16 residues. Written as DNA, the CDR3 is TGTGCCAGCATCCCAAACAGAGGGAGCTCCTACAATGAGCAGTTCTTC. It translates to CASIPNRGSSYNEQFF.

This clone was observed a single time. This chain links TRBV11-2 with TRBJ2-7, with 8 bases matching TRBD2. Unmatched junction bases numbered 13, after V lost 0 bases and J lost 6 bases. CDR1 SGHAT and CDR2 FQNNGV come from the germline V gene. This CDR3 is 17 amino acids long. The DNA for the CDR3 is TGTGCCAGCAGCTTAGAACGCCCCGGGAGGGGGGACTCCGAGCAGTACTTC. Its translation is CASSLERPGRGDSEQYF.

The J gene is TRBJ2-5, the V gene TRBV7-6; no reliable D call. The germline V and J ends were trimmed by 5 bases and 0 bases, with 4 bases remaining between them. This CDR3 is 12 amino acids long. Germline CDR1 and CDR2: SGHVS and FNYEAQ. The CDR3 DNA follows: TGTGCCAGCAGCGCCCACCAAGAGACCCAGTACTTC. Amino acids: CASSAHQETQYF.

The CDR3 sequence: CASSPGGDEQYF. The CDR3 region has the DNA TGTGCCAGCAGCCCAGGGGGGGACGAGCAGTACTTC. This chain links TRBV11-3 with TRBJ2-7; D possibly matches TRBD1 or TRBD2 (7 bases each). Germline CDR1 reads SGHNT; CDR2 reads YENEEA. The germline V and J ends were trimmed by 5 bases and 5 bases, with 10 bases remaining between them. The CDR3 loop spans 12 amino acids.

Comments on this clone: A far more abundant clone sits one base away, making this likely a read error. This chain uses TRBV11-2 with TRBJ2-2; D is possibly TRBD1 (6 bases). Germline V gives CDR1 SGHAT, CDR2 FQNNGV. The CDR3 contains 17 residues. V shed 2 bases and J shed 3 bases, with 16 bases lying between them. The CDR3 bases are TGTGCCAGCAGCTTAAAAGTGGGGGCGTTAGACACCGGGGAGCTGTTTTTT. Protein sequence: CASSLKVGALDTGELFF.

Comment on this clone: Possible read error: a much larger clone is one base away. The J gene is TRBJ1-5, the V gene TRBV6-6; weak D call: TRBD1 (6 bases). Trimming left V 10 bases short and J 3 bases short, with 19 bases between. The germline V gene has CDR1 MNHNY and CDR2 SVGAGI (reference sequence). The CDR3 loop spans 15 amino acids. The CDR3 DNA follows: TGTGCCAACATCAGGGCGACAGGATACAATCAGCCCCAGCATTTT. Amino acids: CANIRATGYNQPQHF.

The chain combines TRBV6-5 with TRBJ2-3; no clear D gene. CDR1 MNHEY and CDR2 SVGAGI come from the germline V gene. Deletions cut 2 bases from V and 1 base from J, with 4 bases between. The CDR3 totals 13 residues. The CDR3 reads CASSYPGTDTQYF. CDR3 bases: TGTGCCAGCAGTTACCCAGGCACAGATACGCAGTATTTT.

This clone has a count of ten or more. V is TRBV28 and J is TRBJ2-2; D perhaps matches TRBD2 (8 bases). Trimming shortened V by 4 bases and J by 4 bases, and 16 bases separated the two germline ends. In germline, CDR1 is MDHEN, CDR2 SYDVKM. This CDR3 is built from 16 residues. In DNA, the CDR3 is TGTGCCAGCAGTTCAGCGGGAGCAGGGGGCACCGGGGAGCTGTTTTTT. This sequence encodes CASSSAGAGGTGELFF.

The chain carries TRBV19 and TRBJ2-1; maybe TRBD1 (6 bases). V was cut by 3 bases and J by 7 bases, with 7 bases left in between. CDR3 size: 12 residues. Germline V CDR1 and CDR2: LNHDA, SQIVND (reference sequence). The CDR3 is CASSITGNEQFF. CDR3 coding DNA: TGTGCCAGTAGTATTACAGGGAATGAGCAGTTCTTC.

The chain has TRBV10-2 and TRBJ2-2, with 11 bases aligning to TRBD2. Per germline, CDR1 WSHSY and CDR2 SAAADI. The V gene end was trimmed by 6 bases and the J gene end by 2 bases; junction bases not matched to a gene: 5. CDR3 length: 16 amino acids. The CDR3 coding sequence is TGCGCCAGCAGGCCGGGACTAGCGGAAAACACCGGGGAGCTGTTTTTT. It encodes CASRPGLAENTGELFF.

This clone has at least ten counts. Different DNA sequences within this sample yield the same CDR3. The V call is TRBV30, the J call TRBJ2-3; D not resolved. This CDR3 region has 12 residues. Germline CDR1 reads GTSNPN; CDR2 reads SVGIG (reference sequence). V lost 0 bases and J lost 4, with 5 bases in between. This CDR3 reads CAWSVVADTQYF. The CDR3 region has the DNA TGTGCCTGGAGTGTAGTTGCAGATACGCAGTATTTT.

This clone was seen just once. This chain connects TRBV2 to TRBJ2-5, with a weak D call TRBD2 (6 bases). V was clipped by 7 bases and J by 2 bases, with 17 bases between them. Germline V CDR1 and CDR2: SNHLY, FYNNEI. The CDR3 spans 15 residues. CDR3: CASKGRVAAQETQYF. DNA for the CDR3: TGTGCCAGCAAGGGTCGGGTAGCGGCTCAAGAGACCCAGTACTTC.

The V gene is TRBV19, the J gene TRBJ2-7; maybe TRBD2 (5 bases). Germline CDR1 is LNHDA and CDR2 is SQIVND (reference sequence). The CDR3 extends over 16 amino acids. V lost 0 bases to trimming and J lost 5 bases, with 17 bases between them. CDR3 nucleotides: TGTGCCAGTAGTATAGAGGTTCTGACAAGCGGCCACGAGCAGTACTTC. Translated, it gives CASSIEVLTSGHEQYF.

Comment on this clone: It differs at one base from a far larger clone, so likely a read error. The V call is TRBV9, the J call TRBJ2-7; 8 bases fit TRBD2. Per germline, CDR1 SGDLS and CDR2 YYNGEE. This CDR3 region has 14 residues. The CDR3 loop is CASSVDGRGNERYF. The CDR3 DNA reads as TGTGCCAGCAGCGTAGACGGGAGGGGCAACGAGCGGTACTTC. Full variable domain (outside the CDR3, taken from reference TRBV9 and TRBJ2-7): DSGVTQTPKHLITATGQRVTLRCSPRSGDLSVYWYQQSLDQGLQFLIQYYNGEERAKGNILERFSAQQFPDLHSELNLSSLELGDSALYFCASSVDGRGNERYFGPGTRLTVT.

A note on this clone: A read error may account for a junction end that differs from germline. This chain links TRBV30 with TRBJ1-5; D gene ambiguous. The CDR3 has 14 amino acids. Germline V CDR1 and CDR2: GTSNPN, SVGIG (reference sequence). CDR3 bases: TGTGCCTGGAGTAGAGGTTTTAGCGATCAGCCCCAGCATTTT. Translated, it gives CAWSRGFSDQPQHF.

To note about this clone: A far larger clone is a single base away, which makes a read error likely. The sample carries other DNA sequences with the same CDR3. V is TRBV5-1 and J is TRBJ2-7, with no clear D. The CDR3 covers 13 residues. In germline, CDR1 is SGHRS, CDR2 YFSETQ. V was trimmed by 8 bases and J by 0 bases, leaving 12 bases between them. Here the CDR3 DNA reads TGCGCCAGTTCGGCCGAGATCTCCTACGAGCAGTACTTC. Its protein is CASSAEISYEQYF.

The V gene is TRBV2, the J gene TRBJ2-7; D is possibly TRBD1 or TRBD2 (6 bases each). Deletions cut 10 bases from V and 3 bases from J, with 16 bases between. The CDR3 extends over 13 amino acids. CDR1 is SNHLY, CDR2 FYNNEI, per germline. This CDR3 is CAMSGGTDYEQYF. The CDR3 DNA follows: TGTGCCATGTCCGGGGGCACAGACTACGAGCAGTACTTC.

The table lists this clone with a few counts. The genes are TRBV16 and TRBJ2-7; a weak D match, TRBD1 (5 bases). CDR3 length equals 13 residues. The germline V gene has CDR1 KGHSY and CDR2 FQNENV. V lost 5 bases and J lost 6, with 14 bases in between. The CDR3 DNA reads TGTGCCAGCAGCGGGCAGGGTTGGATCGAGCAGTACTTC. Its translation: CASSGQGWIEQYF.

The CDR3 coding sequence is TGTGCCAGCAGCCAATCGGATAGCTATGGCTACACCTTC. The encoded protein is CASSQSDSYGYTF. The V gene is TRBV16, the J gene TRBJ1-2, with no clear D. The CDR3 loop spans 13 amino acids. The germline V gene encodes CDR1 KGHSY and CDR2 FQNENV. The V end was cut by 0 bases, the J end by 4 bases, with 6 bases between.

The chain uses TRBV7-3 and TRBJ2-2; D unclear. The CDR3 totals 14 residues. V lost 5 bases, J lost 0 bases, and 7 bases lay in between. Germline V gene lookup returns CDR1 SGHTA and CDR2 FQGTGA. CDR3 amino acids: CASSTLANTGELFF. As DNA, the CDR3 is TGTGCCAGCAGCACTCTAGCGAACACCGGGGAGCTGTTTTTT.

In its sample, this clone was seen once. With a far larger clone one base away, a read error is the likely cause. This rearrangement joins TRBV5-4 to TRBJ2-6; 7 nucleotides align to TRBD2. CDR1 is SGHNT and CDR2 is YYREEE in the germline V gene (reference sequence). The CDR3 is 16 amino acids. In DNA, the CDR3 is TGTGCCAGCAGCCAAGATCTAGGGAGCGGGGCCAACGCCCTGACTTTC. This sequence encodes CASSQDLGSGANALTF.

V usage is TRBV9 and J usage is TRBJ2-7, with D unresolved. CDR3 size: 13 residues. The V end lost 0 bases, the J end lost 3 bases, and 7 bases lay between the germline ends. Germline-derived CDR1 and CDR2 are SGDLS and YYNGEE. CDR3: CASSVGPHYEQYF. CDR3 in DNA: TGTGCCAGCAGCGTAGGCCCCCACTACGAGCAGTACTTC.

The J gene is TRBJ2-1, the V gene TRBV10-3; maybe TRBD2 (6 bases). Germline assignment: CDR1 ENHRY and CDR2 SYGVKD. The germline V and J ends were trimmed by 4 bases and 3 bases, with 10 bases remaining between them. The CDR3 consists of 14 residues. The CDR3 region has the DNA TGTGCCATCAGTGGTACGACTAGCTACAATGAGCAGTTCTTC. Its protein is CAISGTTSYNEQFF.

The chain is built from TRBV27 and TRBJ2-5; a weak D match, TRBD1 (6 bases). CDR3 length: 16 amino acids. Germline loops: CDR1 MNHEY, CDR2 SMNVEV (reference sequence). Deletions cut 1 base from V and 5 bases from J, with 17 bases between. As DNA, the CDR3 is TGTGCCAGCAGTTTATATTCCCACAGGGATGGGGAGACCCAGTACTTC. Amino acid sequence: CASSLYSHRDGETQYF.